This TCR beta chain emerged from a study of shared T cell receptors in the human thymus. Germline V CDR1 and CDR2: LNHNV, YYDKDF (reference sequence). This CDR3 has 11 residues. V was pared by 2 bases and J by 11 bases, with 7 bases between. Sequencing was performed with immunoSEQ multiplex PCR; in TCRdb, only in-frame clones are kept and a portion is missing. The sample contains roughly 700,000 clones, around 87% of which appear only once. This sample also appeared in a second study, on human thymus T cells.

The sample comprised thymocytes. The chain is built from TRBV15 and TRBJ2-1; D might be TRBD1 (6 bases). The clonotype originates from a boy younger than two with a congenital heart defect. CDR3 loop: CATSRQGKQFF. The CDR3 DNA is TGTGCCACCAGCAGACAGGGGAAGCAGTTCTTC. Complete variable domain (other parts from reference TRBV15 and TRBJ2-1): DAMVIQNPRYQVTQFGKPVTLSCSQTLNHNVMYWYQQKSSQAPKLLFHYYDKDFNNEADTPDNFQSRRPNTSFCFLDIRSPGLGDTAMYLCATSRQGKQFFGPGTRLTVL.